This T cell receptor beta chain came from a study of blood T cell repertoires in COVID-19. This clone came up many times. The identical CDR3 is also encoded by other nucleotide sequences in the sample. J lost 3 bases, V lost 4 bases, and 2 bases had no gene match. Germline-derived CDR1 and CDR2 are KGHSH and LQKENI. CDR3 size: 14 residues. Using immunoSEQ multiplex PCR, the repertoire was profiled, and TCRdb retains in-frame clones only, with some absent. The sample lists about 230,000 clones; more than 75% were seen once. The chain uses TRBV18 and TRBJ2-1; 8 bases match TRBD1. The sequencing sample was made of peripheral blood. This sequence was found in a man aged 45-65 years with COVID-19, enrolled during active disease. The CDR3 coding sequence is TGTGCCAGCTCACGGACAGGGTACTACAATGAGCAGTTCTTC. Protein product: CASSRTGYYNEQFF.